Following are 5 T cell receptor beta chains from one sample sequenced in a study of early T cells in non-severe SARS-CoV-2 infection. TCRdb analysed the 5' RACE reads with MiXCR anew, one entry per CDR3 protein. The sample carries about 37,000 distinct CDR3 sequences, 5.4% recorded once. The material was whole blood, obtained at baseline. The receptor source for this set is an adult who was a healthcare worker with PCR-confirmed SARS-CoV-2 infection or an uninfected control (not recorded which).

This clonotype occurred many times. The V gene is TRBV10-3, the J gene TRBJ2-3, with 12 positions matching TRBD1. With 5 bases clipped from V and 2 bases from J, the junction kept 2 bases outside the gene matches. This CDR3 contains 15 residues. Germline V lookup: CDR1 ENHRY, CDR2 SYGVKD. DNA for the CDR3: TGTGCCATCAGTCCGGGACAGGGGGCCACAGATACGCAGTATTTT. Protein: CAISPGQGATDTQYF.

This clonotype was seen repeatedly, ten times or more. The chain has TRBV7-9 and TRBJ2-5; no clear D. There are 14 residues in the CDR3. With 6 bases removed from V and 0 bases from J, the gap between germline ends came to 11 bases. Germline CDR1 reads SEHNR; CDR2 reads FQNEAQ (reference sequence). CDR3 in DNA: TGTGCCAGCAGTAAGGTTTCACACCAAGAGACCCAGTACTTC. As protein: CASSKVSHQETQYF.

This clonotype was seen ten or more times. This chain uses TRBV4-3 with TRBJ2-1, with D maybe TRBD2 (6 bases). V was trimmed by 0 bases and J by 0 bases, leaving 12 bases between them. The CDR3 contains 17 residues. Per the germline V gene, CDR1 is LGHNA and CDR2 is YSLEER. The CDR3 reads CASSQERGGSSYNEQFF. The CDR3, as DNA: TGCGCCAGCAGCCAAGAGCGGGGCGGAAGCTCCTACAATGAGCAGTTCTTC.

There are a few counts of this clonotype. The chain combines TRBV12-3 or TRBV12-4 with TRBJ2-1; 11 bases are a match to TRBD2. This CDR3 region has 15 residues. V lost 6 bases to trimming and J lost 9 bases; unmatched junction nucleotides: 10. CDR3 bases: TGTGCCAGCAGAGTTAGCGGGAGGGCCGGGGGTGAGCAGTTCTTC. Protein sequence: CASRVSGRAGGEQFF.

This clonotype is labeled medium-sized (0.01 to 0.1%). This sequence joins TRBV6-2 or TRBV6-3 and TRBJ2-1; 14 bases map to TRBD2. Trimming cost V 6 bases and J 10 bases; bases outside gene matches: 8. From germline, CDR1 is MNHEY and CDR2 SVGEGT. This CDR3 comprises 15 residues. Here the CDR3 reads CASSSGTSGSGEQFF. The CDR3, as DNA: TGTGCCAGCAGCTCCGGGACTAGCGGGAGTGGGGAGCAGTTCTTC.